These 2 T cell receptor beta chains came from one sample sequenced in a study of blood T cell repertoires in COVID-19. Sequencing was performed with immunoSEQ multiplex PCR; in TCRdb, only in-frame clones are kept and a portion is missing. The sample carries approximately 94,000 clones, 70% to 80% recorded once. Sequences were obtained from peripheral blood. The source is a woman aged 65 to 85 with acute or convalescent COVID-19.

V gene TRBV5-8 combines with J gene TRBJ1-1; tentative D call: TRBD1 (6 bases). CDR3 length equals 14 residues. Trimming took 7 bases from V and 4 from J, leaving 17 bases between them. Germline CDR1 and CDR2: SGHTS and YDEGEE. CDR3 coding DNA: TGTGCCAGCCTTAAACAGGGTGAGGTCACTGAAGCTTTCTTT. Its protein product is CASLKQGEVTEAFF.

The chain couples TRBV5-6 to TRBJ2-5, with 9 bases that match TRBD2. V lost 1 base and J lost 6; bases outside the gene matches: 10. Per germline, CDR1 SGHDT and CDR2 YYEEEE. The CDR3 has 16 residues. DNA for the CDR3: TGTGCCAGCAGCTTGAGAGTGGGCGGGGGGGCGAAGACCCAGTACTTC. Residues: CASSLRVGGGAKTQYF.